This TCR beta chain was obtained from a study of T cells expressing NK-cell markers. With the 5' RACE reads reprocessed, TCRdb shows one record per CDR3 protein and no DNA. Its table records about 260,000 distinct CDR3 sequences. From germline, CDR1 is KGHSH and CDR2 LQKENI. CDR3 size: 15 residues. This sequence was found in a man between 18 and 35 years old in good health. The genes are TRBV18 and TRBJ2-7; TCRdb proposes TRBD1, but this gene call is untestable without DNA. The sample was blood T cells: a sorted CD56 or NKG2C T cell subset, CD4+ or CD8+ T cells, or bulk PBMC T cells (not recorded which). The CDR3 loop reads CASSPRRQGRDEQYF.